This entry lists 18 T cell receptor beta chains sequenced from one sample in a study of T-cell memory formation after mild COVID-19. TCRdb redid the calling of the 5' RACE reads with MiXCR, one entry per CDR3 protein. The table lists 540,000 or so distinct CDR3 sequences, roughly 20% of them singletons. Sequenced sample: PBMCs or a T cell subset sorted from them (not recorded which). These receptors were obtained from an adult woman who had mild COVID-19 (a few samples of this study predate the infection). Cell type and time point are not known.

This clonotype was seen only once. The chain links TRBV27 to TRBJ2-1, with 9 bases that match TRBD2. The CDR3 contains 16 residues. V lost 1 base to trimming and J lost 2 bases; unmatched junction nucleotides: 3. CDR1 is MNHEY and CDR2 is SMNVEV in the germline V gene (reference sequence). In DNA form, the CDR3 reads TGTGCCAGCAGTTTATTGGGCGGGAGGGCCTACAATGAGCAGTTCTTC. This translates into CASSLLGGRAYNEQFF.

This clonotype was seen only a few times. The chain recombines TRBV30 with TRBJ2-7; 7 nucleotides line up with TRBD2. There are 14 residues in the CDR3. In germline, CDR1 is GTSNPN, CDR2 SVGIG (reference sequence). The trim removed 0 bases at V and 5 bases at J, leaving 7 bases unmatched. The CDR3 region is CAWSVSGGRNEQYF. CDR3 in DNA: TGTGCCTGGAGTGTGTCGGGGGGACGGAACGAGCAGTACTTC.

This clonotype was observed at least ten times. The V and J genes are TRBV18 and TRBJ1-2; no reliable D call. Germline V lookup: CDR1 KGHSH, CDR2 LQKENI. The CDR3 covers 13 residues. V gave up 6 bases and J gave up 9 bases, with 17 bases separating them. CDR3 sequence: CASSQDGGLSYTF. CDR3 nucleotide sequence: TGTGCCAGCTCTCAGGACGGTGGACTCAGCTACACCTTC.

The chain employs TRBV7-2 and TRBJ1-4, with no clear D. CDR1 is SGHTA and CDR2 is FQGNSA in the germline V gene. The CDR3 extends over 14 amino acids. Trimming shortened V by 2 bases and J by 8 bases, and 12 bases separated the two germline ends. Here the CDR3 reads CASSLHRSREKLFF. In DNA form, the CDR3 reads TGTGCCAGCAGCTTACACCGTAGCCGGGAAAAACTGTTTTTT. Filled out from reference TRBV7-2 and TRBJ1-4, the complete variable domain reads GAGVSQSPSNKVTEKGKDVELRCDPISGHTALYWYRQSLGQGLEFLIYFQGNSAPDKSGLPSDRFSAERTGGSVSTLTIQRTQQEDSAVYLCASSLHRSREKLFFGSGTQLSVL.

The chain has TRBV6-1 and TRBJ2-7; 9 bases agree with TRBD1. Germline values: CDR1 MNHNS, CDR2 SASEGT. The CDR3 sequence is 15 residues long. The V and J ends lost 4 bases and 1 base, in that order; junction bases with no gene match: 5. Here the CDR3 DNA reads TGTGCCAGCAGTGCCCCGGGACAGGGTTCCTACGAGCAGTACTTC. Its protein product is CASSAPGQGSYEQYF.

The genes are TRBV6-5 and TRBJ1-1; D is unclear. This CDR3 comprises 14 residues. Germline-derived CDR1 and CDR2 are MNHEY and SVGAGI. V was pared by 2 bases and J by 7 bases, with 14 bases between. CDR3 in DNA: TGTGCCAGCAGTTACAAACGATCCGGGAGTGAAGCTTTCTTT. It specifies CASSYKRSGSEAFF.

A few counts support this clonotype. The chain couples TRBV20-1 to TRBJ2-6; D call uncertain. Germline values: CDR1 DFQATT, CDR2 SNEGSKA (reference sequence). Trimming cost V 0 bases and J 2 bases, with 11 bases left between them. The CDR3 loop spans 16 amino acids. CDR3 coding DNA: TGCAGTGCTAGAGATCCGGTGCACCCTGGGGCCAACGTCCTGACTTTC. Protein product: CSARDPVHPGANVLTF.

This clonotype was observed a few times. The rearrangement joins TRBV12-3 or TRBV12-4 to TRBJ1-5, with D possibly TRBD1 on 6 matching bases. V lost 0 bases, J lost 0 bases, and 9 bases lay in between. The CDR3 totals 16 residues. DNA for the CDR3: TGTGCCAGCAGTTTAGCGCGGACAGTTAGCAATCAGCCCCAGCATTTT. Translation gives CASSLARTVSNQPQHF.

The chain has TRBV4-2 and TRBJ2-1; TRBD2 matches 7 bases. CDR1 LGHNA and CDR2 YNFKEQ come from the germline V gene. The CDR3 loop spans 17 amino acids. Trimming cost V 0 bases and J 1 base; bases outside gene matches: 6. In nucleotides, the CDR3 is TGTGCCAGCAGCCAAGAGGGCTCTAGCGGATCCTACAATGAGCAGTTCTTC. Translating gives CASSQEGSSGSYNEQFF.

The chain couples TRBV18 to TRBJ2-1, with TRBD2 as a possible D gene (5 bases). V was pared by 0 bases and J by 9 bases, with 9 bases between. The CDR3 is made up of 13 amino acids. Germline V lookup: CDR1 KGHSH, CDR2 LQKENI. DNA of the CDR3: TGTGCCAGCTCACCACCCATAACTAGTGAGCAGTTCTTC. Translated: CASSPPITSEQFF. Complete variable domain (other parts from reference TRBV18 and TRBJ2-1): NAGVMQNPRHLVRRRGQEARLRCSPMKGHSHVYWYRQLPEEGLKFMVYLQKENIIDESGMPKERFSAEFPKEGPSILRIQQVVRGDSAAYFCASSPPITSEQFFGPGTRLTVL.

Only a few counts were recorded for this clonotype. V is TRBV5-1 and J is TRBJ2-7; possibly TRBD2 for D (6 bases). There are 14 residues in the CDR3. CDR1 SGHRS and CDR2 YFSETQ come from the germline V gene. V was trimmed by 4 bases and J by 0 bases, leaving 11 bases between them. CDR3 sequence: CASSIREHSYEQYF. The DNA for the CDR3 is TGCGCCAGCAGCATACGGGAGCACTCCTACGAGCAGTACTTC.

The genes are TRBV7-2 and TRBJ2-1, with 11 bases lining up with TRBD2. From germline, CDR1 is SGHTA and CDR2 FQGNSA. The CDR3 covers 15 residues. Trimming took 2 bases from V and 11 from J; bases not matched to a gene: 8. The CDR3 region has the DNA TGTGCCAGCAGCTTAAGTGATAGCGGGAGGGCCAAGCAGTTCTTC. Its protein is CASSLSDSGRAKQFF.

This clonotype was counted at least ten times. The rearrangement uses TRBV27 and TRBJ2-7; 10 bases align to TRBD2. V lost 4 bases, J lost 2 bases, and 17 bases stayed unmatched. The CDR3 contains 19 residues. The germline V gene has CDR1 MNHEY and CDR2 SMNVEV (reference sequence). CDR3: CASSYSRQGSGLAAYEQYF. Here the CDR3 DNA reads TGTGCCAGCAGTTACTCTCGGCAGGGGAGTGGACTAGCGGCCTACGAGCAGTACTTC.

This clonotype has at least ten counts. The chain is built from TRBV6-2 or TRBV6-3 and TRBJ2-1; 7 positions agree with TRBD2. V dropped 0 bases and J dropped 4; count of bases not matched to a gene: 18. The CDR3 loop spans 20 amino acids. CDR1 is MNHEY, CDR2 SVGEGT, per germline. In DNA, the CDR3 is TGTGCCAGCAGTTACTCGAGCACGGGGGTAGCGGGCCCAGGATACAATGAGCAGTTCTTC. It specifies CASSYSSTGVAGPGYNEQFF.

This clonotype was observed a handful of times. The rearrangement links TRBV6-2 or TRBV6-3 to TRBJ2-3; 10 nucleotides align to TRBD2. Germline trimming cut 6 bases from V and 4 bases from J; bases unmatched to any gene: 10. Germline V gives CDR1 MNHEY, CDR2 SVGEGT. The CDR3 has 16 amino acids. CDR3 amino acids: CASSYTAGGVADTQYF. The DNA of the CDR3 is TGTGCCAGCAGCTATACAGCGGGAGGGGTGGCAGATACGCAGTATTTT.

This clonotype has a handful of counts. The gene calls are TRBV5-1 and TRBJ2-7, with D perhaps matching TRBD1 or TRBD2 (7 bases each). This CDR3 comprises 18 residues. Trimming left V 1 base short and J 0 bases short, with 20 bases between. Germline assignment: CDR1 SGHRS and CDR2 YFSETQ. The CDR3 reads CASSLRLGGGQSSYEQYF. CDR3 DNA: TGCGCCAGCAGCTTGCGCCTGGGAGGGGGCCAGAGCTCCTACGAGCAGTACTTC.

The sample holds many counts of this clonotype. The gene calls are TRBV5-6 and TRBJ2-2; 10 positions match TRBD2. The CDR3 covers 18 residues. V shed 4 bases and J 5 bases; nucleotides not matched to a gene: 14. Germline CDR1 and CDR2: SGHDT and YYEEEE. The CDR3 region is CASSRPIVAGGLTGELFF. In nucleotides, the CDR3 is TGTGCCAGCAGCCGGCCGATAGTAGCGGGGGGCCTGACCGGGGAGCTGTTTTTT.

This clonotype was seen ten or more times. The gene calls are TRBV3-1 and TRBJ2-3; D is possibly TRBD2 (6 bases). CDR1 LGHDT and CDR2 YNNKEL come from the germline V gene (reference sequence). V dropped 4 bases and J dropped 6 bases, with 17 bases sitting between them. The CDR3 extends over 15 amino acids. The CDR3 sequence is CASSRGLLRGDTQYF. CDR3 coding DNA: TGTGCCAGCAGCCGGGGACTCCTTCGGGGGGATACGCAGTATTTT.